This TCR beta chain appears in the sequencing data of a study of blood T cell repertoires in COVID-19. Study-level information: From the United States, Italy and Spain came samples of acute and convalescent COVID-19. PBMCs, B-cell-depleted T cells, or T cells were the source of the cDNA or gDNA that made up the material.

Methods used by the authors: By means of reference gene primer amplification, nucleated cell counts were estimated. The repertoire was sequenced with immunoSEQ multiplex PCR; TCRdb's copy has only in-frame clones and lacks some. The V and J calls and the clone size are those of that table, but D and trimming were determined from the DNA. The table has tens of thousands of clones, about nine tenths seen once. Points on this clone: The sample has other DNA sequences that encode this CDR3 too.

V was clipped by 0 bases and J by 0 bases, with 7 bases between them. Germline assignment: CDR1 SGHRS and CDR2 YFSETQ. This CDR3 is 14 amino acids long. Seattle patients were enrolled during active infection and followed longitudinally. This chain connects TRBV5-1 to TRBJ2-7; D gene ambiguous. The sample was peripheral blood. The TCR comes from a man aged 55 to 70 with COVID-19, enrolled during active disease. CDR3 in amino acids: CASSLGTPSYEQYF. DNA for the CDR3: TGCGCCAGCAGCTTGGGAACTCCCTCCTACGAGCAGTACTTC.